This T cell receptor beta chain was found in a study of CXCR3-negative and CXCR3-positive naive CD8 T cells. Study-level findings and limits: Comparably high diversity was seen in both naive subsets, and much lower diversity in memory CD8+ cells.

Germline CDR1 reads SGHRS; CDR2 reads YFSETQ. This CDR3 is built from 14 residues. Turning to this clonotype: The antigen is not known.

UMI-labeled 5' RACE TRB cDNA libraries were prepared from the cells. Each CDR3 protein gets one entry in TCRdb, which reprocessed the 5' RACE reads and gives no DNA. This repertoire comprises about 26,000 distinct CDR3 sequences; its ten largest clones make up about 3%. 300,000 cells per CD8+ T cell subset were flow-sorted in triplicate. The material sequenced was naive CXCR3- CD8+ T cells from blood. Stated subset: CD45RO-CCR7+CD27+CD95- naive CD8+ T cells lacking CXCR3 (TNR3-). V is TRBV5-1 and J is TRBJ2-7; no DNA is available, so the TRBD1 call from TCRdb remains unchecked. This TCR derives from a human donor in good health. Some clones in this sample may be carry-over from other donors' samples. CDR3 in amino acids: CASSLLGAGYEQYF.